The 28 T cell receptor beta chains reported below all come from one sample, sequenced in a study of OX40 agonist ivuxolimab in advanced cancers. TCRdb keeps only in-frame clones here, not all; method: immunoSEQ multiplex PCR. Among tens of thousands of clones listed, 91% were seen once. The sample was CD4+ or CD8+ T cells sorted from blood, taken in a trial of the OX40 agonist ivuxolimab. The receptors shown here come from an adult with an advanced solid tumor such as melanoma, head and neck, liver or kidney cancer.

This clone was seen only once. The chain links TRBV7-3 to TRBJ1-1; 8 bases agree with TRBD1. The V segment lost 5 bases and the J segment 3 bases; nucleotides outside the gene matches: 2. The CDR3 sequence is 13 residues long. Germline V gene data show CDR1 as SGHTA and CDR2 as FQGTGA. CDR3 amino acids: CASSEQGDTEAFF. The CDR3 DNA follows: TGTGCCAGCAGCGAACAGGGGGACACTGAAGCTTTCTTT. Full variable domain (outside the CDR3, taken from reference TRBV7-3 and TRBJ1-1): GAGVSQTPSNKVTEKGKYVELRCDPISGHTALYWYRQSLGQGPEFLIYFQGTGAADDSGLPNDRFFAVRPEGSVSTLKIQRTERGDSAVYLCASSEQGDTEAFFGQGTRLTVV.

The chain is built from TRBV27 and TRBJ2-3, with TRBD2 identical over 7 bases. The V segment lost 1 base and the J segment 5 bases; nucleotides outside the gene matches: 12. Germline-derived CDR1 and CDR2 are MNHEY and SMNVEV (reference sequence). CDR3 size: 17 residues. CDR3 sequence: CASSLFVEPGRVDTQYF. The CDR3, as DNA: TGTGCCAGCAGTTTATTCGTCGAGCCAGGGAGGGTAGATACGCAGTATTTT.

The chain employs TRBV2 and TRBJ2-1, with unresolved D. Germline V CDR1 and CDR2: SNHLY, FYNNEI. Trimming took off 3 bases at V and 4 bases at J, with 7 bases between the two ends. The CDR3 runs 13 residues. CDR3 nucleotide sequence: TGTGCCAGCAGTGATGGCCCTTACAATGAGCAGTTCTTC. Its translation: CASSDGPYNEQFF.

A remark on this clone: One end of the junction fails to match germline, which may point to a read error. The CDR3 here is CASGGTSTSYGQYF. CDR3 in DNA: TGTGCCAGCGGCGGGACTAGCACCTCCTACGGGCAGTACTTC. This chain uses TRBV28 with TRBJ2-7, with 9 bases lining up with TRBD2. The CDR3 contains 14 residues. Germline CDR1 MDHEN, CDR2 SYDVKM.

The V gene is TRBV2, the J gene TRBJ1-2; D gene uncertain. Trimming shortened V by 2 bases and J by 3 bases, and 13 bases separated the two germline ends. The CDR3 spans 15 residues. Looked up from germline, CDR1 is SNHLY and CDR2 is FYNNEI. The CDR3 bases are TGTGCCAGCAGTGAATCCGGGTTGAGGGACTATGGCTACACCTTC. Protein sequence: CASSESGLRDYGYTF.

The CDR3 region is CASRGRVGETQYF. Here the CDR3 DNA reads TGTGCCAGCAGAGGGAGGGTTGGAGAGACCCAGTACTTC. The V call is TRBV28, the J call TRBJ2-5; TRBD2 aligns across 7 bases. The CDR3 loop spans 13 amino acids. Per the germline V gene, CDR1 is MDHEN and CDR2 is SYDVKM. V shed 6 bases and J 4 bases; nucleotides not matched to a gene: 5.

A few counts support this clone. The chain uses TRBV19 and TRBJ2-7; maybe TRBD1 (5 bases). Germline V lookup: CDR1 LNHDA, CDR2 SQIVND (reference sequence). Deletions cut 2 bases from V and 6 bases from J, with 5 bases between. The CDR3 has 11 residues. For the CDR3, the DNA is TGTGCCAGTAGTATACAGGGCGAGCAGTACTTC. Translation: CASSIQGEQYF.

The count of this clone is one. This CDR3 is CASTLRQGEGTGELFF. CDR3 DNA: TGCGCCAGCACCCTTCGGCAGGGAGAGGGCACCGGGGAGCTGTTTTTT. The chain recombines TRBV5-1 with TRBJ2-2; either TRBD1 or TRBD2 may fit D (5 bases each). V lost 6 bases, J lost 4 bases, and 19 bases lay in between. The CDR3 is made up of 16 amino acids. Looked up from germline, CDR1 is SGHRS and CDR2 is YFSETQ.

V and J are TRBV19 and TRBJ2-7; D gene unclear. CDR3 length equals 13 residues. The V end lost 4 bases, the J end lost 2 bases, and 9 bases lay between the germline ends. Germline V gives CDR1 LNHDA, CDR2 SQIVND (reference sequence). This CDR3 reads CASSKQITYEQYF. Written as DNA, the CDR3 is TGTGCCAGTAGTAAACAGATTACCTACGAGCAGTACTTC. The variable domain in full, completed from reference TRBV19 and TRBJ2-7, reads DGGITQSPKYLFRKEGQNVTLSCEQNLNHDAMYWYRQDPGQGLRLIYYSQIVNDFQKGDIAEGYSVSREKKESFPLTVTSAQKNPTAFYLCASSKQITYEQYFGPGTRLTVT.

The V call is TRBV28, the J call TRBJ1-2; 7 bases match TRBD1. The germline gives CDR1 MDHEN, CDR2 SYDVKM. The CDR3 is made up of 16 amino acids. After removal of 7 bases from V and 4 bases from J, the junction contained 15 bases not matched to a gene. The CDR3 DNA reads TGTGCCAGCACCCAACATGGACAGGCGAATGTCTATGGCTACACCTTC. Protein sequence: CASTQHGQANVYGYTF.

The chain employs TRBV15 and TRBJ2-5; 14 bases fit TRBD2. V shed 0 bases, J shed 6 bases, and the junction held 12 bases outside the gene matches. The CDR3 runs to 19 residues. Per the germline V gene, CDR1 is LNHNV and CDR2 is YYDKDF (reference sequence). The CDR3 DNA sequence: TGTGCCACCAGCAGAGATCTTATGGGACTAGCGGGGGCCGGGAAGACCCAGTACTTC. Translating gives CATSRDLMGLAGAGKTQYF.

The chain joins TRBV5-6 to TRBJ1-1; no definite D call. Trimming stripped 4 bases from V and 0 bases from J, with 4 bases between. The CDR3 loop spans 12 amino acids. Germline V lookup: CDR1 SGHDT, CDR2 YYEEEE. This CDR3 reads CASSRLNTEAFF. The CDR3 coding sequence is TGTGCCAGCAGCCGCCTGAACACTGAAGCTTTCTTT. The whole variable domain, filled in from reference TRBV5-6 and TRBJ1-1, reads DAGVTQSPTHLIKTRGQQVTLRCSPKSGHDTVSWYQQALGQGPQFIFQYYEEEERQRGNFPDRFSGHQFPNYSSELNVNALLLGDSALYLCASSRLNTEAFFGQGTRLTVV.

The V gene is TRBV19, the J gene TRBJ2-5; 7 nucleotides match TRBD1. CDR1 and CDR2 from the germline V gene are LNHDA and SQIVND (reference sequence). The CDR3 runs to 14 residues. Trimming cost V 4 bases and J 5 bases; bases outside gene matches: 7. CDR3 nucleotides: TGTGCCAGTAGTAACCCCTCGACAGGGGAGACCCAGTACTTC. Amino acid sequence: CASSNPSTGETQYF.

The V call is TRBV15, the J call TRBJ2-2, with D unresolved. V shed 5 bases and J shed 5 bases, with 9 bases lying between them. This CDR3 has 13 amino acids. Per the germline V gene, CDR1 is LNHNV and CDR2 is YYDKDF (reference sequence). The CDR3 protein is CATSSQGTGELFF. The CDR3 DNA is TGTGCCACCAGCTCCCAAGGTACCGGGGAGCTGTTTTTT.

In this sample, this clone turned up a few times. This chain joins TRBV28 and TRBJ1-4; 8 bases are shared with TRBD1. Germline V gives CDR1 MDHEN, CDR2 SYDVKM. With V trimmed by 5 bases and J by 13 bases, 6 bases remained unmatched. The CDR3 is 12 amino acids. In DNA, the CDR3 is TGTGCCAGCAGTGTACCACAGGGGGGACTGTTTTTT. Its protein is CASSVPQGGLFF.

This clone occurred once. The rearrangement uses TRBV18 and TRBJ1-5; TRBD1 might be the D (5 bases). Germline V gene sequence: CDR1 KGHSH, CDR2 LQKENI. The CDR3 loop spans 13 amino acids. V dropped 4 bases and J dropped 5 bases, with 9 bases sitting between them. Written as DNA, the CDR3 is TGTGCCAGCTCACAGGGGACTGATCAGCCCCAGCATTTT. This gives the protein CASSQGTDQPQHF.

This clone showed up just once. V gene TRBV27 combines with J gene TRBJ2-2, with D possibly TRBD2 on 5 matching bases. V shed 7 bases and J shed 5 bases, with 11 bases lying between them. The CDR3 runs 13 residues. Germline CDR1 is MNHEY and CDR2 is SMNVEV (reference sequence). As DNA, the CDR3 is TGTGCCAGCACCAAGTGGGAGACCGGGGAGCTGTTTTTT. Its translation is CASTKWETGELFF.

In DNA, the CDR3 is TGCGCCAGCAGCTTGGCACGGCTAGCGGGAGACAATGAGCAGTTCTTC. Translating gives CASSLARLAGDNEQFF. The genes are TRBV5-1 and TRBJ2-1; 10 bases are a match to TRBD2. Germline assignment: CDR1 SGHRS and CDR2 YFSETQ. V lost 0 bases, J lost 5 bases, and 5 bases stayed unmatched. The CDR3 is 16 residues long.

V gene TRBV10-2 combines with J gene TRBJ2-3; D may be TRBD1 (5 bases). V lost 8 bases, J lost 6 bases, and 15 bases lay in between. The germline gives CDR1 WSHSY, CDR2 SAAADI. The CDR3 is 13 amino acids. CDR3 DNA sequence: TGCGCCAGCCAACAGGAAAATTTGGATACGCAGTATTTT. It translates to CASQQENLDTQYF.

CDR3 region: CAWTLQRDYGYTF. The CDR3 DNA reads as TGTGCCTGGACTCTGCAGAGGGACTATGGCTACACCTTC. The genes are TRBV30 and TRBJ1-2; D remains unclear. Germline CDR1 is GTSNPN and CDR2 is SVGIG (reference sequence). V shed 4 bases and J shed 3 bases, with 12 bases lying between them. This CDR3 region has 13 residues.

This rearrangement joins TRBV7-9 to TRBJ1-4; D remains unclear. The CDR3 covers 13 residues. Germline-derived CDR1 and CDR2 are SEHNR and FQNEAQ (reference sequence). V was cut by 0 bases and J by 6 bases, with 5 bases left in between. CDR3 DNA sequence: TGTGCCAGCAGCTTAGCGGCCTATGAAAAACTGTTTTTT. It is translated as CASSLAAYEKLFF.

The V call is TRBV30, the J call TRBJ2-3; D not resolved. The CDR3 spans 15 residues. Trimming removed 0 bases at V and 2 bases at J, with 12 bases between. From germline, CDR1 is GTSNPN and CDR2 SVGIG (reference sequence). The CDR3 bases are TGTGCCTGGAGTGTGAACGCCCGGGCCACAGATACGCAGTATTTT. Protein product: CAWSVNARATDTQYF.

This chain connects TRBV11-2 to TRBJ2-7; TRBD2 aligns across 9 bases. V was pared by 1 base and J by 2 bases, with 3 bases of the junction left unmatched. The germline V gene encodes CDR1 SGHAT and CDR2 FQNNGV. This CDR3 has 15 amino acids. The CDR3 nucleotides are TGTGCCAGCAGCTTAGGGACTAGCGAAACCTACGAGCAGTACTTC. Translating gives CASSLGTSETYEQYF.

This clone was detected only once. V is TRBV7-2 and J is TRBJ1-2; 7 nucleotides align to TRBD1. Per the germline V gene, CDR1 is SGHTA and CDR2 is FQGNSA. J was trimmed by 5 bases and V by 5 bases; bases with no gene match: 8. This CDR3 has 14 residues. CDR3 bases: TGTGCCAGCAGCCTTGCGGAGGGGGCATATGGCTACACCTTC. Its protein product is CASSLAEGAYGYTF.

This chain links TRBV7-8 with TRBJ1-3; 9 bases map to TRBD1. The V gene end was trimmed by 5 bases and the J gene end by 3 bases; junction bases not matched to a gene: 8. CDR1 and CDR2 from the germline V gene are SGHVS and FQNEAQ. The CDR3 covers 16 residues. The CDR3 nucleotides read TGTGCCAGCAGCGCTTACCAGACAGGGGGTGGAAACACCATATATTTT. It translates to CASSAYQTGGGNTIYF.

A remark on this clone: Other DNA variants within this sample encode the same CDR3. The V and J genes are TRBV9 and TRBJ2-7; D call uncertain. This CDR3 is built from 14 residues. The V and J ends lost 2 bases and 0 bases respectively, with 9 bases between them. The germline V gene encodes CDR1 SGDLS and CDR2 YYNGEE. The DNA of the CDR3 is TGTGCCAGCAGCGTCGGCGGCAGCTCCTACGAGCAGTACTTC. Amino acid sequence: CASSVGGSSYEQYF.

The V call is TRBV5-4, the J call TRBJ1-2; D is unresolved. The CDR3 is made up of 14 amino acids. Trimming stripped 0 bases from V and 7 bases from J, with 13 bases between. Per the germline V gene, CDR1 is SGHNT and CDR2 is YYREEE (reference sequence). For the CDR3, the DNA is TGTGCCAGCAGCTTGGAAGTCCCGTCCGTTGGCTACACCTTC. Translating it yields CASSLEVPSVGYTF.

J is TRBJ1-1 and V is TRBV9; D perhaps matches TRBD1 (5 bases). Germline CDR1 and CDR2: SGDLS and YYNGEE. With 0 bases removed from V and 0 bases from J, the gap between germline ends came to 9 bases. This CDR3 has 15 amino acids. Written as DNA, the CDR3 is TGTGCCAGCAGCGTAGACGGGGCCATGAACACTGAAGCTTTCTTT. This translates into CASSVDGAMNTEAFF.